The 21 T cell receptor beta chains below were found in one sample sequenced in a study of patients and donors after allogeneic stem cell transplantation. TCRdb itself ran the RT-PCR reads through MiXCR, one entry per CDR3 protein. Among about a million distinct CDR3 sequences listed, around 17% were seen once. Sequenced: blood, either unsorted or a sorted T cell fraction (not recorded which). The receptors were gathered from a human donor who was either an allogeneic HSCT recipient or a stem cell or donor lymphocyte infusion donor (not recorded which). It is not recorded whose cells these are; they may come from a transplant donor.

There are a few counts of this clonotype. The V call is TRBV7-3, the J call TRBJ2-1, with 7 positions matching TRBD2. Per the germline V gene, CDR1 is SGHTA and CDR2 is FQGTGA. The J segment lost 6 bases and the V segment lost 0 bases, leaving 5 bases of the junction unmatched. This CDR3 spans 15 amino acids. CDR3 sequence (DNA): TGTGCCAGCAGCTTAACAGCGGGGCGGGTCAATGAGCAGTTCTTC. This codes for CASSLTAGRVNEQFF.

This clonotype was observed a handful of times. This chain connects TRBV15 to TRBJ2-1; 11 bases line up with TRBD1. The CDR3 is made up of 13 amino acids. CDR1 LNHNV and CDR2 YYDKDF come from the germline V gene (reference sequence). The V segment lost 5 bases and the J segment 9 bases; nucleotides outside the gene matches: 3. The CDR3 bases are TGTGCCACCAGCGGGACAGGGGGGGGTGAGCAGTTCTTC. Its protein is CATSGTGGGEQFF.

The V and J genes are TRBV2 and TRBJ1-1, with unresolved D. Germline CDR1 is SNHLY and CDR2 is FYNNEI. The length of the CDR3 is 12 residues. Trimming cost V 8 bases and J 2 bases, with 9 bases left between them. This CDR3 reads CASWALNTEAFF. CDR3 nucleotide sequence: TGTGCCAGCTGGGCCTTAAACACTGAAGCTTTCTTT.

The V call is TRBV5-6, the J call TRBJ2-4; 8 bases are a match to TRBD2. CDR3 length: 15 amino acids. The germline V gene encodes CDR1 SGHDT and CDR2 YYEEEE. Losses at the gene ends were 3 bases for V and 6 bases for J; bases not matched to a gene: 8. CDR3 DNA: TGTGCCAGCAGCTCCGACAAGGGACTAGGAAACATTCAGTACTTC. It yields the protein CASSSDKGLGNIQYF.

This clonotype was recorded many times. The chain joins TRBV20-1 to TRBJ1-3; D gene ambiguous. The ends were cut back, 5 bases at V and 1 base at J, with 12 bases in the middle. CDR1 and CDR2 (germline): DFQATT, SNEGSKA (reference sequence). This CDR3 is 14 amino acids long. The CDR3 here is CSARLPTSGNTIYF. In DNA, the CDR3 is TGCAGTGCTCGCTTACCAACTTCTGGAAACACCATATATTTT.

This clonotype was counted a few times. The genes are TRBV4-1 and TRBJ1-1; unclear D gene. Germline V CDR1 and CDR2: MGHRA, YSYEKL. This CDR3 has 14 residues. The ends were cut back, 0 bases at V and 4 bases at J, with 9 bases in the middle. The CDR3 protein is CASSQDGYGTEAFF. The CDR3 nucleotides are TGCGCCAGCAGCCAAGATGGTTATGGCACTGAAGCTTTCTTT.

J is TRBJ2-5 and V is TRBV5-1, with D possibly being TRBD2 (6 bases). Germline lookup yields CDR1 SGHRS and CDR2 YFSETQ. CDR3 size: 16 residues. The V end was cut by 5 bases, the J end by 5 bases, with 22 bases between. CDR3 residues: CASRPETRGMGETQYF. CDR3 nucleotide sequence: TGCGCCAGCAGACCCGAAACGCGGGGAATGGGGGAGACCCAGTACTTC. The variable domain in full, with the rest retrieved from reference TRBV5-1 and TRBJ2-5, is KAGVTQTPRYLIKTRGQQVTLSCSPISGHRSVSWYQQTPGQGLQFLFEYFSETQRNKGNFPGRFSGRQFSNSRSEMNVSTLELGDSALYLCASRPETRGMGETQYFGPGTRLLVL.

The V gene is TRBV9, the J gene TRBJ2-4; D is undetermined. Trimming took 3 bases from V and 4 from J, leaving 8 bases between them. Looked up from germline, CDR1 is SGDLS and CDR2 is YYNGEE. The CDR3 spans 13 residues. This CDR3 is CASSETTKNIQYF. CDR3 DNA: TGTGCCAGCAGCGAGACGACTAAAAACATTCAGTACTTC.

This chain's CDR3 is CASSPLRVTFSYEQYF. The CDR3 DNA reads as TGTGCCAGCAGCCCCCTCAGGGTGACGTTCTCCTACGAGCAGTACTTC. The chain carries TRBV3-1 and TRBJ2-7; possibly TRBD1 for D (5 bases). The CDR3 has 16 amino acids. The V end lost 4 bases, the J end lost 0 bases, and 16 bases lay between the germline ends. CDR1 and CDR2 (germline): LGHDT, YNNKEL (reference sequence).

The chain recombines TRBV20-1 with TRBJ2-3; D is ambiguous. Looked up from germline, CDR1 is DFQATT and CDR2 is SNEGSKA (reference sequence). V shed 2 bases and J shed 0 bases, with 6 bases lying between them. This CDR3 spans 13 amino acids. The DNA of the CDR3 is TGCAGTGCTAGAATGGGGAGCACAGATACGCAGTATTTT. Residues: CSARMGSTDTQYF.

A few counts support this clonotype. The genes are TRBV7-3 and TRBJ2-5, with a possible D match to TRBD2 (5 bases). The germline V and J ends were trimmed by 6 bases and 0 bases, with 8 bases remaining between them. The CDR3 spans 13 residues. CDR1 is SGHTA, CDR2 FQGTGA, per germline. CDR3 amino acids: CASSRRNQETQYF. The DNA of the CDR3 is TGTGCCAGCAGTAGGAGGAACCAAGAGACCCAGTACTTC.

The chain recombines TRBV5-8 with TRBJ1-5, with D tentatively TRBD1 (6 bases). This CDR3 region has 17 residues. The germline CDR1 and CDR2 sequences are SGHTS and YDEGEE. Trimming stripped 2 bases from V and 0 bases from J, with 15 bases between. DNA of the CDR3: TGTGCCAGCAGCTTCCCAGGGGAGGGATATAGCAATCAGCCCCAGCATTTT. This translates into CASSFPGEGYSNQPQHF.

This clonotype was seen at least ten times. The chain recombines TRBV11-2 with TRBJ2-1; 8 bases match TRBD2. Germline V lookup: CDR1 SGHAT, CDR2 FQNNGV. V lost 7 bases, J lost 9 bases, and 14 bases stayed unmatched. The CDR3 length is 15 residues. The CDR3 sequence: CASNVIPGGAGEQFF. CDR3 bases: TGTGCCAGCAACGTAATCCCCGGGGGGGCCGGTGAGCAGTTCTTC.

The rearrangement uses TRBV5-6 and TRBJ1-1, with a possible D match to TRBD1 (5 bases). In germline, CDR1 is SGHDT, CDR2 YYEEEE. The CDR3 extends over 13 amino acids. Trimming left V 6 bases short and J 1 base short, with 10 bases between. CDR3 in DNA: TGTGCCAGCACCTGGGGCCGGAACACTGAAGCTTTCTTT. This gives the protein CASTWGRNTEAFF.

This rearrangement joins TRBV4-1 to TRBJ2-1; 12 nucleotides align to TRBD1. This CDR3 region has 16 residues. V lost 7 bases, J lost 7 bases, and 11 bases stayed unmatched. CDR1 and CDR2 (germline): MGHRA, YSYEKL. The CDR3 region has the DNA TGCGCCAGCAACCGGCTGCCGGGACAGGGGGCTAATGAGCAGTTCTTC. This encodes CASNRLPGQGANEQFF.

Only a few counts were recorded for this clonotype. The chain combines TRBV28 with TRBJ1-6, with D possibly being TRBD1 (5 bases). Germline CDR1 MDHEN, CDR2 SYDVKM. This CDR3 region has 14 residues. Trimming took 6 bases from V and 8 from J, leaving 14 bases between them. CDR3 residues: CASRGRGRDSPLHF. CDR3 bases: TGTGCCAGCAGAGGAAGGGGCCGGGATTCACCCCTCCACTTT.

V and J are TRBV20-1 and TRBJ1-4, with D hard to call. The germline V gene has CDR1 DFQATT and CDR2 SNEGSKA (reference sequence). CDR3 length equals 13 residues. The V and J ends lost 3 bases and 5 bases respectively, with 10 bases between them. The CDR3 loop is CSARRRRNEKLFF. CDR3 DNA: TGCAGTGCTAGGCGCAGGCGGAATGAAAAACTGTTTTTT.

The rearrangement uses TRBV7-2 and TRBJ2-3; TRBD2 matches at 9 bases. The CDR3 contains 15 residues. Germline V gene data show CDR1 as SGHTA and CDR2 as FQGNSA. J was trimmed by 1 base and V by 6 bases; bases with no gene match: 5. The CDR3 bases are TGTGCCAGCAGTACCCTAGCGGGACGCACAGATACGCAGTATTTT. Its protein product is CASSTLAGRTDTQYF.

In this sample, this clonotype turned up many times. The chain has TRBV24-1 and TRBJ2-1, with 9 bases matching TRBD2. The CDR3 covers 14 residues. V shed 5 bases, J shed 8 bases, and the junction held 6 bases outside the gene matches. Per the germline V gene, CDR1 is KGHDR and CDR2 is SFDVKD. CDR3 loop: CATSGGGRADEQFF. CDR3 nucleotide sequence: TGTGCCACCAGTGGCGGCGGGAGGGCCGATGAGCAGTTCTTC.

In its sample, this clonotype was seen a few times. In DNA, the CDR3 is TGTGCCAGCAGCTTAGTAGGGGGGGGTGAAGCTTTCTTT. Residues: CASSLVGGGEAFF. This rearrangement joins TRBV7-2 to TRBJ1-1; tentative D call: TRBD1 (6 bases). The germline V and J ends were trimmed by 1 base and 7 bases, with 10 bases remaining between them. The CDR3 has 13 amino acids. Germline CDR1 reads SGHTA; CDR2 reads FQGNSA. The entire variable domain, with the rest obtained from reference TRBV7-2 and TRBJ1-1, is as follows: GAGVSQSPSNKVTEKGKDVELRCDPISGHTALYWYRQSLGQGLEFLIYFQGNSAPDKSGLPSDRFSAERTGGSVSTLTIQRTQQEDSAVYLCASSLVGGGEAFFGQGTRLTVV.

The V gene is TRBV7-6, the J gene TRBJ1-6; the match to TRBD1 covers 9 bases. Germline V gene data show CDR1 as SGHVS and CDR2 as FNYEAQ. V was clipped by 5 bases and J by 6 bases; unmatched bases: 8. This CDR3 has 16 residues. CDR3 protein: CASSLDRGISNSPLHF. The CDR3 DNA reads as TGTGCCAGCAGCCTGGACAGGGGTATCAGTAATTCACCCCTCCACTTT. Complete variable domain (other parts from reference TRBV7-6 and TRBJ1-6): GAGVSQSPRYKVTKRGQDVALRCDPISGHVSLYWYRQALGQGPEFLTYFNYEAQQDKSGLPNDRFSAERPEGSISTLTIQRTEQRDSAMYRCASSLDRGISNSPLHFGNGTRLTVT.